This T cell receptor (beta chain) was sequenced in a study of spatial heterogeneity in lung cancer. All TCR cDNA molecules were individually tagged with a unique molecular identifier. TCRdb re-derived calls from the 5' RACE reads in MiXCR, one entry per CDR3 protein. Here the sample spans about 80,000 distinct CDR3 sequences, roughly 8% being singletons. The time point denotes: sample taken at primary tumor resection. Donors were 55 to 75 untreated early-stage non-small cell lung cancer patients. This CDR3 contains 17 residues. Trimming took 2 bases from V and 5 from J, leaving 21 bases between them. Per germline, CDR1 SGHVS and CDR2 FQNEAQ. This clonotype was observed a few times.

The source was PBMCs, collected at surgery. The chain joins TRBV7-8 to TRBJ1-1, with D perhaps matching TRBD1 (5 bases). The receptor's source is a male donor with early-stage non-small cell lung cancer. The CDR3: CASSLKRGPTMGTEAFF. In DNA form, the CDR3 reads TGTGCCAGCAGCTTAAAGCGGGGACCCACCATGGGGACTGAAGCTTTCTTT.